Shown below are 9 T cell receptor beta chains from a single sample sequenced in a study of shared clonotypes between healthy human individuals. Using immunoSEQ multiplex PCR, the repertoire was profiled, and TCRdb retains in-frame clones only, with some absent. The sample holds 2,500,000 or so clones, 85% to 95% seen once. Sample: naive CD4+ T cells from PBMCs. Subset specified: CD45RA+ positively selected. Source of these receptors: a man younger than 35 in good health. Some clones in this sample may be carry-over from other donors' samples.

The chain has TRBV5-6 and TRBJ2-5, with 7 bases lining up with TRBD1. Unmatched junction bases numbered 8, after V lost 3 bases and J lost 0 bases. This CDR3 region has 16 residues. Per the germline V gene, CDR1 is SGHDT and CDR2 is YYEEEE. CDR3 region: CASSSRQGHYQETQYF. DNA of the CDR3: TGTGCCAGCAGCTCCCGACAGGGACACTACCAAGAGACCCAGTACTTC. The full variable domain, in which reference TRBV5-6 and TRBJ2-5 provide the parts outside the CDR3, is DAGVTQSPTHLIKTRGQQVTLRCSPKSGHDTVSWYQQALGQGPQFIFQYYEEEERQRGNFPDRFSGHQFPNYSSELNVNALLLGDSALYLCASSSRQGHYQETQYFGPGTRLLVL.

Points on this clone: The sample contains more than one DNA sequence encoding this CDR3. The V and J genes are TRBV9 and TRBJ2-1; 10 nucleotides line up with TRBD2. The junction had 3 bases not matched to a gene; V was cut back by 3 bases and J by 3 bases. This CDR3 spans 15 amino acids. The germline V gene encodes CDR1 SGDLS and CDR2 YYNGEE. CDR3 bases: TGTGCCAGCAGCGAAAGACTAGCGGGCTACAATGAGCAGTTCTTC. This encodes CASSERLAGYNEQFF.

The V call is TRBV1, the J call TRBJ2-5; the table's D call, TRBD2, has no DNA check behind it. TRBV1 is a pseudogene segment. This CDR3 region has 21 residues. CDR3 coding DNA: TGCACCAGCAGCCAAGAACATAAATGCGGGAGGGCCGACTTCTTCCAAGAGACCCAGTACTTC. Amino acid sequence: CTSSQEHKCGRADFFQETQYF.

The chain joins TRBV7-2 to TRBJ1-1, with D possibly matching TRBD1 (6 bases). Germline-derived CDR1 and CDR2 are SGHTA and FQGNSA. The CDR3 spans 15 residues. The germline V and J ends were trimmed by 5 bases and 2 bases, with 15 bases remaining between them. The CDR3 sequence is CASSPTSGVNTEAFF. CDR3 bases: TGTGCCAGCAGCCCTACTTCAGGGGTTAACACTGAAGCTTTCTTT.

Comment on this clone: This sample also contains other DNA sequences that code for the same CDR3. This rearrangement joins TRBV28 to TRBJ2-7, with a tentative D call TRBD1 (6 bases). Trimming removed 6 bases from V and 1 base from J, with 13 bases in between. Germline CDR1 and CDR2: MDHEN and SYDVKM. The CDR3 contains 14 residues. The CDR3 DNA follows: TGTGCCAGCAGACCCAGGACAGTTTCCTACGAGCAGTACTTC. Its protein is CASRPRTVSYEQYF. The full variable domain, with the rest looked up from reference TRBV28 and TRBJ2-7, is DVKVTQSSRYLVKRTGEKVFLECVQDMDHENMFWYRQDPGLGLRLIYFSYDVKMKEKGDIPEGYSVSREKKERFSLILESASTNQTSMYLCASRPRTVSYEQYFGPGTRLTVT.

This sequence joins TRBV15 and TRBJ1-4; D gene unclear. CDR3 length: 15 residues. Between the trimmed V and J ends, which lost 0 bases and 3 bases, there was a span of 8 bases. CDR1 LNHNV and CDR2 YYDKDF come from the germline V gene (reference sequence). The CDR3 reads CATSREKGANEKLFF. The DNA for the CDR3 is TGTGCCACCAGCAGAGAAAAGGGAGCTAATGAAAAACTGTTTTTT.

There are a few counts of this clone. Other DNA sequences within the sample encode an identical CDR3. This chain joins TRBV18 and TRBJ2-7, with 9 positions matching TRBD1. The CDR3 sequence is 14 residues long. Germline V gene lookup returns CDR1 KGHSH and CDR2 LQKENI. V lost 6 bases and J lost 1; bases outside the gene matches: 4. CDR3 sequence: CASSPGQGSYEQYF. Written as DNA, the CDR3 is TGTGCCAGCTCGCCCGGACAGGGGTCCTACGAGCAGTACTTC.

About this clone: Germline is not matched at one junction end, which may reflect a read error. V usage is TRBV5-5 and J usage is TRBJ2-1; a possible D gene is TRBD1 (5 bases). Germline CDR1 and CDR2: SGHKS and YYEKEE (reference sequence). The CDR3 covers 15 residues. CDR3 sequence reads: CASSTAGYRYDEQFF. As DNA, the CDR3 is TGTGCCAGCAGCACGGCAGGGTATCGCTACGATGAGCAGTTCTTC.

V gene TRBV6-1 combines with J gene TRBJ2-7; TRBD1 agrees at 7 bases. Germline V CDR1 and CDR2: MNHNS, SASEGT. V trimming: 6 bases; J trimming: 3 bases; junction bases outside the gene matches: 5. This CDR3 spans 13 amino acids. CDR3 nucleotide sequence: TGTGCCAGCAGCCGGGACAGATACTACGAGCAGTACTTC. Translating gives CASSRDRYYEQYF.